This TCR beta chain was observed in a study of blood T cell repertoires in COVID-19. The CDR3 has 14 residues. Per the germline V gene, CDR1 is LNHDA and CDR2 is SQIVND (reference sequence). The J segment lost 4 bases and the V segment lost 11 bases, leaving 7 bases of the junction unmatched. Repertoires were generated with immunoSEQ multiplex PCR, while TCRdb's copy carries only in-frame clones and drops some. This table holds about 150,000 clones, 80% to 90% found once. This sequence originates from a man aged 45-65 years who had recovered from COVID-19. The sample comprised PBMCs or T cells enriched from blood (not recorded which). The gene calls are TRBV19 and TRBJ2-2, with 10 bases lining up with TRBD1. Here the CDR3 DNA reads TGTGCCTGCATGAGGACAGGGGGCACCGGGGAGCTGTTTTTT. Protein sequence: CACMRTGGTGELFF.